The TCR beta chain described here comes from a study of T cells in tuberculosis. About the study: In South Africa, adults with active tuberculosis were compared with IGRA-negative and latently infected IGRA-positive adolescents.

Assay: immunoSEQ multiplex PCR; the TCRdb copy retains only in-frame clones and omits some. The table shows 29,000 or so clones, with over 90% occurring only once. Comments on this clone: Its specificity is not known.

The ends lost 5 bases at V and 3 bases at J; junction bases unmatched: 2. The CDR3 spans 14 residues. Germline CDR1 reads SNHLY; CDR2 reads FYNNEI. The study's findings and limits: GMM-specific TCRs were nearer to active tuberculosis alpha repertoires, suggesting expansion.

J is TRBJ1-1 and V is TRBV2; 11 bases are a match to TRBD1. The sample consisted of PBMCs. The sequence came from a donor between 5 and 29 years old with latent tuberculosis or without tuberculosis infection. The CDR3 is CASSRDRGDTEAFF. The CDR3 nucleotides are TGTGCCAGCAGTAGGGACAGGGGGGACACTGAAGCTTTCTTT.